Presented here are 10 T cell receptor beta chains from one specimen sequenced in a study of blood T cell repertoires in COVID-19. Here immunoSEQ multiplex PCR was the method, and the copy in TCRdb shows in-frame clones only, minus some. This sample has about 180,000 clones, with approximately 90% found just once. Sequences were obtained from peripheral blood. The receptors shown here come from a woman in her thirties with active or convalescent COVID-19.

This clone was observed once. The genes are TRBV20-1 and TRBJ2-1; D not certain. The CDR3 sequence is 14 residues long. Germline values: CDR1 DFQATT, CDR2 SNEGSKA (reference sequence). V was cut by 3 bases and J by 1 base, with 10 bases left in between. In nucleotides, the CDR3 is TGCAGTGCTAGTTTGTATAAATCCTACAATGAGCAGTTCTTC. It is translated as CSASLYKSYNEQFF.

This clone was detected once. This chain uses TRBV5-4 with TRBJ2-1; 8 nucleotides align to TRBD2. The CDR3 covers 16 residues. With V trimmed by 4 bases and J by 4 bases, 10 bases remained unmatched. Germline lookup yields CDR1 SGHNT and CDR2 YYREEE (reference sequence). The CDR3 DNA reads TGTGCCAGCAGCCGAACGACGGGGGGGCAGTACAATGAGCAGTTCTTC. It yields the protein CASSRTTGGQYNEQFF.

This clone was counted between two and nine times. The rearrangement links TRBV5-1 to TRBJ1-2; 8 bases map to TRBD1. This CDR3 contains 11 residues. CDR1 is SGHRS and CDR2 is YFSETQ in the germline V gene. Trimming removed 3 bases from V and 13 bases from J; junction bases left unmatched: 5. In DNA, the CDR3 is TGCGCCAGCAGCTATCAGGGGGCCGCCACCTTC. Encoded protein: CASSYQGAATF.

The V gene is TRBV24-1, the J gene TRBJ2-5; 7 bases are shared with TRBD2. This CDR3 has 19 residues. The germline V gene has CDR1 KGHDR and CDR2 SFDVKD. Trimming took 1 base from V and 1 from J; bases not matched to a gene: 14. The CDR3 DNA reads TGTGCCACCAGTGATTTAGGGGAGGGGCGTTTGCACCCCCAAGAGACCCAGTACTTC. Encoded protein: CATSDLGEGRLHPQETQYF.

The chain carries TRBV29-1 and TRBJ2-3, with 8 bases lining up with TRBD1. The CDR3 loop spans 15 amino acids. Trimming took 7 bases from V and 3 from J; bases not matched to a gene: 12. Germline V gives CDR1 SQVTM, CDR2 ANQGSEA. CDR3 bases: TGCAGCGCAACCCCCGGGACAGGACTAACAGATACGCAGTATTTT. Encoded protein: CSATPGTGLTDTQYF.

V gene TRBV28 combines with J gene TRBJ1-6; D remains ambiguous. Deletions cut 6 bases from V and 6 bases from J, with 18 bases between. Germline V gives CDR1 MDHEN, CDR2 SYDVKM. This CDR3 region has 16 residues. The CDR3 region has the DNA TGTGCCAGCAGCCCCTCGGCAGGCCCCCTTAATTCACCCCTCCACTTT. Amino acid sequence: CASSPSAGPLNSPLHF.

This sequence joins TRBV7-9 and TRBJ1-4; D remains unclear. CDR1 is SEHNR and CDR2 is FQNEAQ in the germline V gene (reference sequence). There are 15 residues in the CDR3. Trimming pared 6 bases from V and 6 bases from J, leaving 17 bases between. The CDR3 DNA sequence: TGTGCCAGCAGTTCCTCGGGAATCGTGGATGAAAAACTGTTTTTT. The encoded protein is CASSSSGIVDEKLFF.

CDR3 protein: CASSLARGLRSTEAFF. CDR3 nucleotide sequence: TGTGCCAGCAGCTTAGCGCGGGGGTTGAGGAGCACTGAAGCTTTCTTT. V usage is TRBV7-2 and J usage is TRBJ1-1; possibly TRBD1 for D (5 bases). CDR3 size: 16 residues. Deletions cut 0 bases from V and 4 bases from J, with 15 bases between. CDR1 is SGHTA, CDR2 FQGNSA, per germline.

The chain couples TRBV5-1 to TRBJ2-3; TRBD2 aligns across 11 bases. J was trimmed by 8 bases and V by 0 bases; bases with no gene match: 2. This CDR3 spans 14 amino acids. The germline CDR1 and CDR2 sequences are SGHRS and YFSETQ. The CDR3 region is CASSLVLAGGTQYF. For the CDR3, the DNA is TGCGCCAGCAGCTTGGTCCTAGCGGGAGGTACGCAGTATTTT.

The chain combines TRBV3-1 (or the pseudogene TRBV3-2) with TRBJ2-1, with TRBD2 as a possible D gene (7 bases). Per germline, CDR1 LGHDT and CDR2 YNNKEL (reference sequence). The CDR3 spans 14 residues. The V end was cut by 1 base, the J end by 12 bases, with 16 bases between. The CDR3 region has the DNA TGTGCCAGCAGCCAAGGGGGGGGCCCCTACGGGCAGTTCTTC. It specifies CASSQGGGPYGQFF.